The 11 T cell receptor beta chains below all came from one sample that was sequenced in a study of T cell repertoires in cytomegalovirus infection. In TCRdb, the reads were re-called with MiXCR into one record per CDR3 protein. Of more than 500,000 distinct CDR3 sequences in the sample, about 15% are singletons; the top ten hold 20% to 30%. The sample comprised CD8+ T cells from PBMCs. The receptors were gathered from a human donor in good health (CMV status not recorded). Some clones in this sample may be carry-over from other donors' samples.

This clonotype was recorded many times. The chain uses TRBV7-9 and TRBJ1-1, with D perhaps matching TRBD1 (6 bases). The germline gives CDR1 SEHNR, CDR2 FQNEAQ (reference sequence). The length of the CDR3 is 13 residues. Trimming pared 4 bases from V and 7 bases from J, leaving 13 bases between. CDR3 sequence (DNA): TGTGCCAGCAGCTCTACAGGGCGCGTTGAAGCTTTCTTT. Amino acids: CASSSTGRVEAFF.

The CDR3 coding sequence is TGCAGCGTTGAATTATCAGGGCAGAAAAGCACAGATACGCAGTATTTT. Its translation: CSVELSGQKSTDTQYF. The chain couples TRBV29-1 to TRBJ2-3; perhaps TRBD1 as D (5 bases). The CDR3 loop spans 16 amino acids. From germline, CDR1 is SQVTM and CDR2 ANQGSEA. Trimming pared 2 bases from V and 0 bases from J, leaving 15 bases between.

In this sample, this clonotype turned up many times. The J gene is TRBJ1-5, the V gene TRBV19; D uncertain. Trimming left V 6 bases short and J 6 bases short, with 15 bases between. This CDR3 has 14 amino acids. Per germline, CDR1 LNHDA and CDR2 SQIVND (reference sequence). For the CDR3, the DNA is TGTGCCAGTAGGTACCGGACGTCCAGTCAGCCCCAGCATTTT. Encoded protein: CASRYRTSSQPQHF.

The V call is TRBV3-1, the J call TRBJ2-1, with D hard to call. The V gene lost 1 base and the J gene lost 5 bases, with 12 bases spanning the gap. There are 15 residues in the CDR3. CDR1 LGHDT and CDR2 YNNKEL come from the germline V gene (reference sequence). CDR3 bases: TGTGCCAGCAGCCAAGGACGGGTTAGGAACAATGAGCAGTTCTTC. Protein product: CASSQGRVRNNEQFF.

This clonotype was seen only a few times. The V call is TRBV5-1, the J call TRBJ2-1; TRBD1 agrees at 8 bases. The germline V gene encodes CDR1 SGHRS and CDR2 YFSETQ. J lost 8 bases, V lost 4 bases, and 14 bases had no gene match. This CDR3 has 16 residues. The CDR3 reads CASSEYPGQGADEQFF. DNA of the CDR3: TGCGCCAGCAGCGAATATCCAGGGCAGGGGGCCGATGAGCAGTTCTTC.

In its sample, this clonotype was seen a few times. This chain links TRBV4-2 with TRBJ1-5; the D is unclear. Germline V gene data show CDR1 as LGHNA and CDR2 as YNFKEQ. The CDR3 covers 17 residues. The V gene lost 0 bases and the J gene lost 0 bases, with 12 bases spanning the gap. The CDR3 loop reads CASSQDRRGYSNQPQHF. The CDR3 DNA reads as TGTGCCAGCAGCCAAGATCGGCGGGGATATAGCAATCAGCCCCAGCATTTT.

The rearrangement links TRBV29-1 to TRBJ2-7; D not certain. V gave up 1 base and J gave up 6 bases, with 13 bases separating them. Germline lookup yields CDR1 SQVTM and CDR2 ANQGSEA. The CDR3 runs to 13 residues. The CDR3 loop reads CSVEAQDPSEQYF. Here the CDR3 DNA reads TGCAGCGTTGAAGCCCAGGACCCATCCGAGCAGTACTTC.

This clonotype was recorded many times. This chain uses TRBV7-2 with TRBJ2-3; TRBD2 aligns across 7 bases. Germline loops: CDR1 SGHTA, CDR2 FQGNSA. The CDR3 loop spans 14 amino acids. With V trimmed by 3 bases and J by 8 bases, 8 bases remained unmatched. Written as DNA, the CDR3 is TGTGCCAGCAGCTTTGGTGGGAGGGTAGCTACGCAGTATTTT. The encoded protein is CASSFGGRVATQYF.

Details on this clonotype: A much larger clonotype is one base distant, so this may be a read error. The chain joins TRBV27 to TRBJ2-7, with D possibly matching TRBD1 (5 bases). Germline V CDR1 and CDR2: MNHEY, SMNVEV (reference sequence). The CDR3 covers 16 residues. Trimming removed 6 bases at V and 2 bases at J, with 20 bases between. The CDR3 reads CASSRPGLGATYEQYF. CDR3 DNA: TGTGCCAGCAGCCGGCCGGGCCTTGGGGCGACCTACGAGCAGTACTTC.

This clonotype was recorded many times. The gene calls are TRBV7-2 and TRBJ2-1; possibly TRBD1 or TRBD2 for D (5 bases each). The length of the CDR3 is 13 residues. The V gene's germline CDR1 is SGHTA and CDR2 FQGNSA. V lost 3 bases, J lost 15 bases, and 18 bases lay in between. CDR3 sequence (DNA): TGTGCCAGCAGCTTTGGGGCCGGGGTGTACCGGTTCTTC. Its protein product is CASSFGAGVYRFF.

In its sample, this clonotype was seen many times. The V and J genes are TRBV5-6 and TRBJ1-6; no reliable D call. V lost 4 bases and J lost 5, with 13 bases in between. Per the germline V gene, CDR1 is SGHDT and CDR2 is YYEEEE. This CDR3 contains 15 residues. CDR3 loop: CASSLVGLNNSPLHF. CDR3 sequence (DNA): TGTGCCAGCAGCCTGGTTGGTCTGAATAATTCACCCCTCCACTTT. Full variable domain (remainder filled in from reference TRBV5-6 and TRBJ1-6): DAGVTQSPTHLIKTRGQQVTLRCSPKSGHDTVSWYQQALGQGPQFIFQYYEEEERQRGNFPDRFSGHQFPNYSSELNVNALLLGDSALYLCASSLVGLNNSPLHFGNGTRLTVT.